One sample yielded the 17 T cell receptor beta chains listed below, sequenced in a study of T-cell memory formation after mild COVID-19 (dated by TCRdb to the early 2020s). Receptor amplification or capture employed 5' RACE. Sequencing was carried out with an Illumina NovaSeq 6000. In TCRdb, the public reads were trimmed at Q25 with fastp and aligned with MiXCR, with productive beta chains retained. For every CDR3 protein sequence, its rows merge into one entry that carries the most common genes and DNA. This sample gives some 160,000 distinct CDR3 sequences in total; 13% of them show up just once. The ten most abundant clones make up about 3.3% of the sample. Sequencing was done on a sample of PBMCs or a T cell subset sorted from them (not recorded which). These receptor sequences come from a man younger than 35 who had mild COVID-19 (a few samples of this study predate the infection). The sample titles of this study are shuffled in the database, so cell type and time point are left out; the donor was told from shared clones.

This clonotype was seen repeatedly, ten times or more. The chain uses TRBV12-3 or TRBV12-4 and TRBJ2-3; 7 bases are shared with TRBD2. The length of the CDR3 is 14 residues. V lost 6 bases to trimming and J lost 3 bases; unmatched junction nucleotides: 6. Here the CDR3 DNA reads TGTGCCAGCAGCTTGTCGGGGGGTACAGATACGCAGTATTTT. Protein product: CASSLSGGTDTQYF.

The rearrangement links TRBV20-1 to TRBJ1-1; D gene unclear. V shed 7 bases and J shed 1 base, with 16 bases lying between them. The CDR3 totals 14 residues. CDR1 is DFQATT and CDR2 is SNEGSKA in the germline V gene (reference sequence). The CDR3 DNA reads as TGCAGTGTATCTCCCCGGAAACCGAACACTGAAGCTTTCTTT. It specifies CSVSPRKPNTEAFF.

V and J are TRBV7-2 and TRBJ1-1, with D uncertain. Trimming removed 4 bases from V and 8 bases from J, with 14 bases in between. CDR3 length equals 13 residues. CDR1 is SGHTA, CDR2 FQGNSA, per germline. CDR3 coding DNA: TGTGCCAGCAGCTCCGTGGTGCCTGGAGAAGCTTTCTTT. Its protein product is CASSSVVPGEAFF.

In DNA, the CDR3 is TGTGCCAGCACCCGGGGGCTAGCCTACAATGAGCAGTTCTTC. It yields the protein CASTRGLAYNEQFF. The genes are TRBV28 and TRBJ2-1, with D perhaps TRBD1 or TRBD2 (6 bases each). V lost 7 bases, J lost 2 bases, and 12 bases lay in between. Germline CDR1 reads MDHEN; CDR2 reads SYDVKM. The CDR3 consists of 14 residues.

This clonotype came up many times. The V gene is TRBV5-1, the J gene TRBJ2-3, with D uncertain. Looked up from germline, CDR1 is SGHRS and CDR2 is YFSETQ. Trimming stripped 2 bases from V and 4 bases from J, with 5 bases between. CDR3 length: 12 amino acids. The CDR3 region has the DNA TGCGCCAGCAGCTTTCCAGCAGATACGCAGTATTTT. It is translated as CASSFPADTQYF.

The chain employs TRBV7-2 and TRBJ2-3; D perhaps matches TRBD2 (6 bases). CDR1 is SGHTA, CDR2 FQGNSA, per germline. Trimming shortened V by 5 bases and J by 3 bases, and 18 bases separated the two germline ends. This CDR3 is 16 amino acids long. The CDR3: CASSQRVSWVTDTQYF. The CDR3 DNA sequence: TGTGCCAGCAGCCAGCGGGTCTCGTGGGTTACAGATACGCAGTATTTT.

This clonotype was seen a few times. At one boundary the junction diverges from the germline segment, which might be a read error. The chain joins TRBV3-1 to TRBJ2-3, with D perhaps matching TRBD2 (7 bases). The CDR3 loop spans 13 amino acids. The germline V gene has CDR1 LGHDT and CDR2 YNNKEL (reference sequence). The CDR3 loop is CASSQVGGPPPDF. DNA for the CDR3: TGTGCCAGCAGCCAGGTGGGGGGGCCCCCACCGGATTTT.

The V call is TRBV29-1, the J call TRBJ1-5; no reliable D call. CDR1 is SQVTM, CDR2 ANQGSEA, per germline. V lost 5 bases to trimming and J lost 4 bases, with 9 bases between them. This CDR3 is 12 amino acids long. This CDR3 reads CSVSDPNQPQHF. For the CDR3, the DNA is TGCAGCGTTTCAGATCCTAATCAGCCCCAGCATTTT.

This sequence joins TRBV7-4 and TRBJ1-3; 7 nucleotides align to TRBD1. The CDR3 totals 16 residues. V dropped 5 bases and J dropped 0; count of bases not matched to a gene: 7. Germline values: CDR1 SGHVT, CDR2 SQSDAQ. As DNA, the CDR3 is TGTGCCAGCAGCCAGGACAGGCCCCCCTCTGGAAACACCATATATTTT. This gives the protein CASSQDRPPSGNTIYF.

The chain recombines TRBV20-1 with TRBJ2-7; no firm D call. Germline loops: CDR1 DFQATT, CDR2 SNEGSKA (reference sequence). The CDR3 is 11 amino acids. The V end lost 3 bases, the J end lost 4 bases, and 7 bases lay between the germline ends. CDR3 DNA: TGCAGTGCTAGTAAGCAGTACGAGCAGTACGTC. This gives the protein CSASKQYEQYV.

Only a few counts were recorded for this clonotype. The chain couples TRBV5-4 to TRBJ2-3; D ambiguous. V was pared by 0 bases and J by 5 bases, with 13 bases between. CDR3 length: 15 amino acids. Germline V lookup: CDR1 SGHNT, CDR2 YYREEE (reference sequence). The CDR3 loop is CASSLAMRWGDTQYF. The CDR3 DNA sequence: TGTGCCAGCAGCTTGGCCATGAGGTGGGGAGATACGCAGTATTTT.

This chain connects TRBV5-1 to TRBJ2-5, with unresolved D. CDR3 length: 13 residues. Deletions cut 3 bases from V and 2 bases from J, with 8 bases between. The germline V gene encodes CDR1 SGHRS and CDR2 YFSETQ. The CDR3 region is CASSSRPQETQYF. The CDR3 DNA follows: TGCGCCAGCAGCTCGCGACCTCAAGAGACCCAGTACTTC.

The rearrangement joins TRBV7-9 to TRBJ2-5; 7 bases match TRBD2. With V trimmed by 5 bases and J by 0 bases, 9 bases remained unmatched. Germline CDR1 SEHNR, CDR2 FQNEAQ (reference sequence). CDR3 length equals 16 residues. The CDR3: CASSPGASGNQETQYF. The CDR3 bases are TGTGCCAGCAGCCCCGGGGCTAGCGGCAACCAAGAGACCCAGTACTTC.

This chain links TRBV3-1 with TRBJ2-3; no reliable D call. Deletions cut 2 bases from V and 2 bases from J, with 11 bases between. The germline V gene encodes CDR1 LGHDT and CDR2 YNNKEL (reference sequence). The CDR3 loop spans 15 amino acids. This chain's CDR3 is CASSQSPALTDTQYF. CDR3 bases: TGTGCCAGCAGCCAATCCCCCGCCCTCACAGATACGCAGTATTTT.

The chain is built from TRBV7-2 and TRBJ2-3; D call uncertain. The CDR3 totals 16 residues. From germline, CDR1 is SGHTA and CDR2 FQGNSA. V was clipped by 2 bases and J by 0 bases, with 12 bases between them. The CDR3 here is CASSLSRAVSTDTQYF. In DNA, the CDR3 is TGTGCCAGCAGCTTAAGTCGGGCAGTAAGCACAGATACGCAGTATTTT.

In this sample, this clonotype turned up a few times. The chain couples TRBV18 to TRBJ1-1; D possibly corresponds to TRBD1 (6 bases). Germline assignment: CDR1 KGHSH and CDR2 LQKENI. Trimming stripped 0 bases from V and 4 bases from J, with 15 bases between. There are 16 residues in the CDR3. The CDR3 DNA sequence: TGTGCCAGCTCACCACCGCTAGGGGGGACTACCACTGAAGCTTTCTTT. It translates to CASSPPLGGTTTEAFF.

The chain employs TRBV7-2 and TRBJ2-5, with TRBD1 matching over 8 bases. Germline-derived CDR1 and CDR2 are SGHTA and FQGNSA. The CDR3 totals 14 residues. V trimming: 5 bases; J trimming: 2 bases; junction bases outside the gene matches: 4. CDR3 protein: CASSPDRGQETQYF. The DNA for the CDR3 is TGTGCCAGCAGCCCAGACAGGGGTCAAGAGACCCAGTACTTC.